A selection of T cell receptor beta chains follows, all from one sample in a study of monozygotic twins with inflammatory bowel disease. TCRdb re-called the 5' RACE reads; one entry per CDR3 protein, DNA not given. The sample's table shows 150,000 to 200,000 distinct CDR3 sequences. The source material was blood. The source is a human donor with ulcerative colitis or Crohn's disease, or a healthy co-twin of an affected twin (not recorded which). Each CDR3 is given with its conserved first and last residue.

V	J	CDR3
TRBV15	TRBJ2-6	CATSRTVAGANVLTF
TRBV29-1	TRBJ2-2	CSVSVLAGNTGELFF
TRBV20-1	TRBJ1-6	CSAGQGLNSPLHF
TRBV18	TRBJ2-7	CATSPRVAGYEQYF
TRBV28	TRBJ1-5	CASSLNSDGNQPQHF
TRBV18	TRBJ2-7	CASFKGGDTFDEQYF
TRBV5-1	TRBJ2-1	CASSLESGHMYEQFF
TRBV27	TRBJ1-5	CASSLLASNQPQHF
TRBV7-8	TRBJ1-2	CASSLARDSLPYGYTF
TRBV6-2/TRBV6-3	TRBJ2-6	CASSYSYRGTLSGANVLTF
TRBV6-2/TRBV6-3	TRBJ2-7	CASRRLAGGSYEQYF
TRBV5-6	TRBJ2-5	CASSFVDIRGETQYF
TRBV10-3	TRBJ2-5	CAISDVVARRDQETQYF
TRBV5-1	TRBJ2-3	CASSTWGTDTQYF
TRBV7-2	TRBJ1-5	CASSPMGAGQGIKPQHF
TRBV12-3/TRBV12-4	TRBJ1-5	CASSFGRGITGSGNQPQHF
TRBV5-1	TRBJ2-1	CASSEGLAGQFF
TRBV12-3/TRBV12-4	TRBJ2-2	CASRIGTGGAGELFF
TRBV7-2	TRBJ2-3	CASSLVPDEEDTQYF
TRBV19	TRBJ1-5	CASRRGGNQPQHF
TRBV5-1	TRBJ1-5	CASSSRQRGVEDNQPQHF
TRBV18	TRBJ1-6	CASSPRADNSPLHF
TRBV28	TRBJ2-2	CASRIAGGSTGELFF
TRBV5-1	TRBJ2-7	CASSGGNRPLYEQYF
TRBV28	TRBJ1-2	CASSLSAQQPGGYTF
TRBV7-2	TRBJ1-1	CASRYSGGSEAFF
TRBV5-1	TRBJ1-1	CASSTTGGPAQAFF
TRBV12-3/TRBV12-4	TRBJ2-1	CASSFMWESSYNEQFF
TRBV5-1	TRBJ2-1	CASSLVGKGNEQFF
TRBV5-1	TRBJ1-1	CASSLVPGEGEAFF
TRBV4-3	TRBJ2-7	CASSRALDITGYEQYF